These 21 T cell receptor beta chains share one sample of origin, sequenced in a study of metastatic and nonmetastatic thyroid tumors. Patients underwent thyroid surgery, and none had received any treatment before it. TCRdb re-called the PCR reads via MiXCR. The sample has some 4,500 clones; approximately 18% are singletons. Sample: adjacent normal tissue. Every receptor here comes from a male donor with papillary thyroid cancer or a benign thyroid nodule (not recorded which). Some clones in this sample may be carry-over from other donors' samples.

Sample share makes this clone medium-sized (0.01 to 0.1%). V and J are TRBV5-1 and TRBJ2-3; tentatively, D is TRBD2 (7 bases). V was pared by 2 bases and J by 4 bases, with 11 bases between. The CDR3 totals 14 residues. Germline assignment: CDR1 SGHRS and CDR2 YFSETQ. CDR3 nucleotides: TGCGCCAGCAGCTTTGGGGGGGCCGCAGATACGCAGTATTTT. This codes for CASSFGGAADTQYF.

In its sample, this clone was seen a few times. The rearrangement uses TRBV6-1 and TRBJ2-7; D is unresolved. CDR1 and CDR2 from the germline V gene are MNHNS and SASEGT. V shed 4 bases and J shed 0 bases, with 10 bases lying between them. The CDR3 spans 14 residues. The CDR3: CASSVETNSYEQYF. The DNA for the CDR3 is TGTGCCAGCAGTGTTGAGACCAACTCCTACGAGCAGTACTTC.

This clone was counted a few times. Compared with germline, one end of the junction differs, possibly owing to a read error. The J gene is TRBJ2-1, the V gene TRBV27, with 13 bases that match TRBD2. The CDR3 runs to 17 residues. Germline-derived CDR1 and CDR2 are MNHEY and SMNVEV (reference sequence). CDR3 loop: CASSPLQGLAGDNKQFF. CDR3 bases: TGTGCCAGCAGCCCCCTCCAAGGACTAGCGGGGGACAATAAGCAGTTCTTC.

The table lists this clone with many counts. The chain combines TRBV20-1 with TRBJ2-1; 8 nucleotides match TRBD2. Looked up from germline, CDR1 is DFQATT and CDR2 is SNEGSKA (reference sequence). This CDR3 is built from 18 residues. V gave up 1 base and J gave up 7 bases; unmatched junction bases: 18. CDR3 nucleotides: TGCAGTGCTAGAGTTCCTTCTCATTCTAGCGGGTACTTTAATGAGCAGTTCTTC. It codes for CSARVPSHSSGYFNEQFF.

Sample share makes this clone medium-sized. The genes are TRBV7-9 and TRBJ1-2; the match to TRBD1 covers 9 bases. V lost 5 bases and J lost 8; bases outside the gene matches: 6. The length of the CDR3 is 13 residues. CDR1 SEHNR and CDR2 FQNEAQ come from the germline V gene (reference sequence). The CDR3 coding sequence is TGTGCCAGCAGCCTCCGACAGGGGGTAGGCTACACCTTC. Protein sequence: CASSLRQGVGYTF. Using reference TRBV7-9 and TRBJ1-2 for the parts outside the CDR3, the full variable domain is DTGVSQNPRHKITKRGQNVTFRCDPISEHNRLYWYRQTLGQGPEFLTYFQNEAQLEKSRLLSDRFSAERPKGSFSTLEIQRTEQGDSAMYLCASSLRQGVGYTFGSGTRLTVV.

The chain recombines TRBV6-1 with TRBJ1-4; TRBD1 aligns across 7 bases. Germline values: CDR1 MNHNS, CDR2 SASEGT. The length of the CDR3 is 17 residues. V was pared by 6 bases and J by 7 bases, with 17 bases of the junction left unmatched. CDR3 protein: CASSPNSRGLGTEKLFF. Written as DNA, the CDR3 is TGTGCCAGCAGCCCTAACAGTAGGGGGCTCGGGACTGAAAAACTGTTTTTT.

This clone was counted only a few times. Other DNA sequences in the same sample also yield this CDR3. The CDR3, as DNA: TGTGCCAGCAGCTCGGGGGGTTACAATGAGCAGTTCTTC. Amino acid sequence: CASSSGGYNEQFF. The chain couples TRBV7-9 to TRBJ2-1; 7 bases agree with TRBD2. This CDR3 has 13 residues. J gave up 4 bases and V 4 bases, and 1 base lay outside the gene matches. The germline CDR1 and CDR2 sequences are SEHNR and FQNEAQ (reference sequence).

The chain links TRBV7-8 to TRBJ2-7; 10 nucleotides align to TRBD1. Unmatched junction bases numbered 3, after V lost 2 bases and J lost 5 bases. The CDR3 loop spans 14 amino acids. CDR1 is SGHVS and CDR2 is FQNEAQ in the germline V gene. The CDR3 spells CASSLSGTGDEQYF. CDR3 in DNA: TGTGCCAGCAGCTTAAGCGGGACAGGGGACGAGCAGTACTTC.

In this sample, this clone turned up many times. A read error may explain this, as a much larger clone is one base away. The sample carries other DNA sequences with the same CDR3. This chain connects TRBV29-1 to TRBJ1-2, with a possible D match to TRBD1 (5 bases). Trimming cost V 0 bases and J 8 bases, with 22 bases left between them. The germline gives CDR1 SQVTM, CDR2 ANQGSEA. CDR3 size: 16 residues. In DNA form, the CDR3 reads TGCAGCGTTGAAGACCTTCATAGCGGGGCAGCGTCCGGCTACACCTTC. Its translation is CSVEDLHSGAASGYTF.

CDR3 sequence reads: CSVSGGSNQPQHF. CDR3 bases: TGCAGCGTGTCAGGGGGAAGCAATCAGCCCCAGCATTTT. The chain combines TRBV29-1 with TRBJ1-5; the match to TRBD1 covers 7 bases. Trimming took 6 bases from V and 1 from J; bases not matched to a gene: 3. Germline lookup yields CDR1 SQVTM and CDR2 ANQGSEA. The CDR3 has 13 residues.

The CDR3 sequence: CASSLSAGDGYTF. CDR3 DNA sequence: TGCGCCAGCAGCTTGTCGGCAGGGGATGGCTACACCTTC. V is TRBV5-1 and J is TRBJ1-2; D perhaps matches TRBD1 (6 bases). Germline-derived CDR1 and CDR2 are SGHRS and YFSETQ. The CDR3 is 13 residues long. V was cut by 1 base and J by 6 bases, with 10 bases left in between.

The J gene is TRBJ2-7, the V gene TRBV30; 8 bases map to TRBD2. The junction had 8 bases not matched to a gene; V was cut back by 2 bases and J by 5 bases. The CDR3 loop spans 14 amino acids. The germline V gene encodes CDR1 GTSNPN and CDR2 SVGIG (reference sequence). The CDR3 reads CAWSSGGRRNEQYF. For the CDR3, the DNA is TGTGCCTGGAGTAGCGGGGGTAGAAGGAACGAGCAGTACTTC.

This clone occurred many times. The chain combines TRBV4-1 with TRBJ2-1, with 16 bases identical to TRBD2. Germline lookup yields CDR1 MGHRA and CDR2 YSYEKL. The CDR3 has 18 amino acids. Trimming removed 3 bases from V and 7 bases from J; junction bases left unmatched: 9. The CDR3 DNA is TGCGCCAGCAGCCAGCCTCCGGGACTAGCGGGGGGGCGGAATGAGCAGTTCTTC. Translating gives CASSQPPGLAGGRNEQFF.

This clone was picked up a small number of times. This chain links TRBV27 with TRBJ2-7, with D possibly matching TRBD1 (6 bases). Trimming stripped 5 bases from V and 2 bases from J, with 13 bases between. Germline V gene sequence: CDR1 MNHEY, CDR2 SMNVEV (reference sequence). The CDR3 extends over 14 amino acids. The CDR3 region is CASSNPGQAYEQYF. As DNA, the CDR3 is TGTGCCAGCAGTAATCCGGGACAAGCCTACGAGCAGTACTTC.

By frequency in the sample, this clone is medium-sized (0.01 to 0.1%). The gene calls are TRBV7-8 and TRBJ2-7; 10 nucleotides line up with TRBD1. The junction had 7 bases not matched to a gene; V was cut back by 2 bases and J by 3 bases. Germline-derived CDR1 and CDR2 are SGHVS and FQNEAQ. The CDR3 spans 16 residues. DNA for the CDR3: TGTGCCAGCAGCTTAAGCGGGACAGGGGAAAACTACGAGCAGTACTTC. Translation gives CASSLSGTGENYEQYF.

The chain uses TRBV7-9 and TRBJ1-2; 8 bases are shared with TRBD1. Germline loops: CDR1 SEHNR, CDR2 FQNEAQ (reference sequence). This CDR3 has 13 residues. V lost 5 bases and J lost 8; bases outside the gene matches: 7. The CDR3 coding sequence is TGTGCCAGCAGCACCTGGACAGGGAACGGCTACACCTTC. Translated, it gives CASSTWTGNGYTF.

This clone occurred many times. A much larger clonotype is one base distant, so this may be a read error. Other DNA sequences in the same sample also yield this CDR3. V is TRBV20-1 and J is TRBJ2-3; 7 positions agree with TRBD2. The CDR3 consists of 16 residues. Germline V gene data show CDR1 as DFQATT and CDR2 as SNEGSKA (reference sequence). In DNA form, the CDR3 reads TGTAGTGCCCTCCCGGGACTAACCCGGAGCACAGATACGCAGTATTTT. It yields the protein CSALPGLTRSTDTQYF.

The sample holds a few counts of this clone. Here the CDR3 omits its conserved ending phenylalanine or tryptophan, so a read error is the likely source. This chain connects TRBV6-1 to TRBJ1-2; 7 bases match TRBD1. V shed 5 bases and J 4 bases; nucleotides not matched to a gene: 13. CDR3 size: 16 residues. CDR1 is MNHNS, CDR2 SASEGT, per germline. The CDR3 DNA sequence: TGTGCCAGCAGTAGGGGCCTGAGGGGGCTCGGCTATGGCTACACCTCC. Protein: CASSRGLRGLGYGYTS.

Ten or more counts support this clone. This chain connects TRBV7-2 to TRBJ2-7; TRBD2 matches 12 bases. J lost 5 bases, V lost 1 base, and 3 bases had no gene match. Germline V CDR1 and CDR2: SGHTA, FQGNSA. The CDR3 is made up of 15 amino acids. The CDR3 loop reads CASSLGLAGANEQYF. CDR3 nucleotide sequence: TGTGCCAGCAGCTTAGGACTAGCGGGAGCGAACGAGCAGTACTTC.

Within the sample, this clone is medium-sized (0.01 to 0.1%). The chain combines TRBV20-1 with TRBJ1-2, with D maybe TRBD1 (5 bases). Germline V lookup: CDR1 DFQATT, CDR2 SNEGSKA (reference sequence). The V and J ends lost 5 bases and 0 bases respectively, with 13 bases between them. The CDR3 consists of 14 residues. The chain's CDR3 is CSALGGLSNYGYTF. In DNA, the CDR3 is TGCAGTGCTTTGGGGGGACTATCTAACTATGGCTACACCTTC.

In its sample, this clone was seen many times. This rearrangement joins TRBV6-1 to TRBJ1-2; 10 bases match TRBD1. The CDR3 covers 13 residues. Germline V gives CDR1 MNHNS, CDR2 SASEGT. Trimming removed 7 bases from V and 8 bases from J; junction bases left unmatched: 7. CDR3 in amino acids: CASIGGQGNGYTF. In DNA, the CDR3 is TGTGCCAGCATCGGGGGACAGGGGAACGGCTACACCTTC.